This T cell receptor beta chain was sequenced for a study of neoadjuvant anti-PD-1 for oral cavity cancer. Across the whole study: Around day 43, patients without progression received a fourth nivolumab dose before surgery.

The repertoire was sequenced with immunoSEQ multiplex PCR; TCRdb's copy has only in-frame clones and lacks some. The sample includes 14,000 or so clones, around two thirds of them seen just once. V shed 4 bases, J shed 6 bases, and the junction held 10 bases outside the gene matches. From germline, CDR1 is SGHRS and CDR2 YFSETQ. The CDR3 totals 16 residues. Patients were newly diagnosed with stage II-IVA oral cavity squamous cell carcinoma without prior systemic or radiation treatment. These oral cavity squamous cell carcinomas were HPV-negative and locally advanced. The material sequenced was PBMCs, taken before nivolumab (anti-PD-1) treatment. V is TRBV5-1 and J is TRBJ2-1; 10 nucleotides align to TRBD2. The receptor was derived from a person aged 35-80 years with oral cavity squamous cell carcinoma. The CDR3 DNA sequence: TGCGCCAGCAGCACCAGAGCGGGAGGGGGGACCAATGAGCAGTTCTTC. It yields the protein CASSTRAGGGTNEQFF. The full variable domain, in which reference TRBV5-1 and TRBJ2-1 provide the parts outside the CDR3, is KAGVTQTPRYLIKTRGQQVTLSCSPISGHRSVSWYQQTPGQGLQFLFEYFSETQRNKGNFPGRFSGRQFSNSRSEMNVSTLELGDSALYLCASSTRAGGGTNEQFFGPGTRLTVL.